These T cell receptor beta chains were read from a single sample in a study of blood T cells in healthy people across ages. In TCRdb, the 5' RACE reads were re-called with MiXCR into one record per CDR3 protein. The sample holds around 2 million distinct CDR3 sequences, 30% to 40% seen once. Material: blood. All receptors come from a human donor in good health. Each CDR3 is given with its conserved first and last residue. Fields, in order: V gene, D gene, clone size, J gene, CDR3 protein, CDR3 DNA. A D gene is named only where the DNA matches it firmly. The size field is filled for only some rows; it gives once, few, many or a size class.

TRBV7-2,.,.,TRBJ2-1,CASSLNTGSFNEQCF,TGTGCCAGCAGCTTGAATACAGGGTCGTTTAATGAGCAGTGCTTC
TRBV29-1,TRBD2,.,TRBJ2-1,CSVPLASGASWGNEQFF,TGCAGCGTTCCTCTGGCTAGCGGGGCCTCTTGGGGGAATGAGCAGTTCTTC
TRBV5-4,.,many,TRBJ2-7,CASSLDLGYEQYF,TGTGCCAGCAGCTTGGATCTGGGTTACGAGCAGTACTTC
TRBV5-1,.,.,TRBJ1-4,CASSLGLDYEGKLFF,TGCGCCAGCAGCTTGGGTCTCGATTACGAGGGGAAACTGTTTTTT
TRBV6-1,TRBD2,once,TRBJ2-5,CASSGGLAGGGETQYF,TGTGCCAGCAGTGGGGGACTAGCGGGCGGAGGGGAGACCCAGTACTTC
TRBV29-1,.,few,TRBJ2-3,CSVVFVVTTSTDTQYF,TGCAGCGTTGTCTTTGTAGTCACAACTAGCACAGATACGCAGTATTTT
TRBV28,.,.,TRBJ1-1,CATHPTGNTEAFF,TGTGCCACCCATCCCACAGGAAACACTGAAGCTTTCTTT
TRBV11-2,TRBD1,few,TRBJ2-4,CASSEGTGPRSKNIQYF,TGTGCCAGCAGCGAGGGGACAGGGCCTCGGTCCAAAAACATTCAGTACTTC
TRBV12-3/TRBV12-4,TRBD1,once,TRBJ1-4,CASRDPSGTGLEKLFF,TGTGCCAGCAGAGACCCCTCCGGGACAGGGCTTGAAAAACTGTTTTTT
TRBV7-2,TRBD1,.,TRBJ2-3,CASSLSEQGPYTQYF,TGTGCCAGCAGCTTATCGGAACAGGGGCCATATACGCAGTATTTT
TRBV27,.,.,TRBJ1-4,CASGRKGATNEKLFF,TGTGCCAGCGGTCGTAAGGGGGCAACTAATGAAAAACTGTTTTTT
TRBV29-1,.,.,TRBJ2-2,CSVEVDGNTGELFF,TGCAGCGTTGAAGTAGACGGGAACACCGGGGAGCTGTTTTTT
TRBV11-2,.,.,TRBJ2-3,CASSPDGRGTDTQYF,TGTGCCAGCAGCCCCGATGGTCGGGGCACAGATACGCAGTATTTT
TRBV9,.,few,TRBJ2-3,CASSVVGSTAYTDTQYF,TGTGCCAGCAGCGTAGTGGGTTCCACAGCCTACACAGATACGCAGTATTTT
TRBV9,TRBD2,few,TRBJ2-5,CASSHGGVAGEIQETQYF,TGTGCCAGCAGCCATGGAGGGGTAGCGGGGGAAATCCAAGAGACCCAGTACTTC
TRBV6-5,.,.,TRBJ2-7,CASSFTTPSSYGQYF,TGTGCCAGCAGTTTCACTACCCCGAGCTCCTACGGGCAGTACTTC
TRBV6-1,TRBD1,few,TRBJ2-1,CASSESVDRGGNEQFF,TGTGCCAGCAGTGAATCCGTGGACAGGGGCGGGAATGAGCAGTTCTTC